This is a list of T cell receptor beta chains from one sample in a study of OX40 agonist ivuxolimab in advanced cancers. This table comes from immunoSEQ multiplex PCR, and its TCRdb copy is limited to in-frame clones, with some not included. The sample has over 55,000 clones, about 90% seen once; the top ten hold 14%. The material sequenced was CD4+ or CD8+ T cells sorted from blood, taken in a trial of the OX40 agonist ivuxolimab. These TCRs come from an adult with an advanced solid tumor such as melanoma, head and neck, liver or kidney cancer. Each CDR3 is given with its conserved first and last residue. Fields, in order: CDR3 protein, CDR3 DNA, D gene, clone size, V gene, J gene. The D gene is left open where the match is weak. The size of a clone is reported for some rows only, either as once, few or many, or as a class for expanded clones.

CASSLKWASGTNTGELFF	TGTGCCAGCAGCTTGAAGTGGGCTAGCGGGACTAACACCGGGGAGCTGTTTTTT	TRBD2	.	TRBV7-2	TRBJ2-2
CASSPREVSTDTQYF	TGTGCCAGCAGCCCTCGGGAGGTCAGCACAGATACGCAGTATTTT	TRBD2	.	TRBV5-4	TRBJ2-3
CAWTQGTGELFF	TGTGCCTGGACTCAGGGGACCGGGGAGCTGTTTTTT	.	.	TRBV30	TRBJ2-2
CSASTAPEAFF	TGCAGTGCCTCGACGGCACCTGAAGCTTTCTTT	.	.	TRBV20-1	TRBJ1-1
CSVDRQGRAVGYTF	TGCAGCGTTGATCGACAGGGAAGGGCGGTTGGCTACACCTTC	TRBD1	.	TRBV29-1	TRBJ1-2
CASSGIPSGRDYEQYF	TGCGCCAGCAGCGGCATTCCTAGCGGGAGGGACTACGAGCAGTACTTC	TRBD2	few	TRBV5-1	TRBJ2-7
CAPAGTDTQYF	TGTGCCCCGGCGGGGACAGATACGCAGTATTTT	.	.	TRBV28	TRBJ2-3
CASSPRTSGRARNEQFF	TGTGCCAGTAGTCCCCGAACTAGCGGGAGGGCCCGAAATGAGCAGTTCTTC	TRBD2	.	TRBV19	TRBJ2-1
CATTLERDYANEQFF	TGTGCCACCACCCTTGAACGGGACTATGCCAATGAGCAGTTCTTC	TRBD2	once	TRBV15	TRBJ2-1
CASSRLAGTDEQYF	TGTGCCAGCAGCAGACTAGCGGGAACGGACGAGCAGTACTTC	TRBD2	.	TRBV7-3	TRBJ2-7
CASSLAQQVSGYTF	TGTGCCAGCAGCTTAGCCCAGCAGGTTTCCGGCTACACCTTC	.	medium-sized	TRBV5-5	TRBJ1-2
CASSSTEGGPQHF	TGTGCCAGCAGCTCGACGGAGGGGGGGCCCCAGCATTTT	.	.	TRBV7-8	TRBJ1-5
CASSPGTDGYTF	TGTGCCAGCTCACCAGGGACAGATGGCTACACCTTC	TRBD1	.	TRBV18	TRBJ1-2
CASSYSGTYEQYF	TGTGCCAGCAGTTATTCGGGAACCTACGAGCAGTACTTC	.	.	TRBV6-5	TRBJ2-7
CASSSGKETQYF	TGTGCCAGCAGTTCAGGGAAGGAGACCCAGTACTTC	.	few	TRBV28	TRBJ2-5
CASSLGLEPGELFF	TGTGCCAGCAGCTTAGGACTGGAACCCGGGGAGCTGTTTTTT	.	.	TRBV11-2	TRBJ2-2
CASSLALQTEAFF	TGTGCCAGCAGCTTAGCGCTACAAACTGAAGCTTTCTTT	.	.	TRBV7-9	TRBJ1-1
CASSLGLAGNTGELFF	TGTGCCAGCAGCTTGGGACTAGCGGGTAACACCGGGGAGCTGTTTTTT	TRBD2	.	TRBV7-3	TRBJ2-2
CASSFGGLADFNEQFF	TGTGCCAGCAGTTTCGGGGGACTAGCAGACTTCAATGAGCAGTTCTTC	TRBD2	.	TRBV28	TRBJ2-1
CASSKDRTNYGYTF	TGTGCCAGCTCAAAGGACAGGACTAACTATGGCTACACCTTC	TRBD1	.	TRBV18	TRBJ1-2
CASSVSERASEQFF	TGTGCCAGCAGTGTGTCGGAAAGAGCGTCTGAGCAGTTCTTC	.	.	TRBV2	TRBJ2-1
CASSASGARQETQYF	TGTGCCAGCAGCGCTAGCGGAGCACGCCAAGAGACCCAGTACTTC	TRBD2	.	TRBV28	TRBJ2-5
CASSLEARGLYSPLHF	TGTGCCAGCAGCTTAGAGGCCAGGGGGCTGTATTCACCCCTCCACTTT	TRBD1	.	TRBV7-2	TRBJ1-6
CASKLEETQYF	TGTGCCAGTAAGCTAGAAGAGACCCAGTACTTC	.	once	TRBV19	TRBJ2-5
CASSSPGGSYEQYF	TGTGCCAGCAGCTCCCCGGGAGGTTCCTACGAGCAGTACTTC	TRBD2	few	TRBV7-8	TRBJ2-7
CASRPSYEQYF	TGTGCCAGCCGACCATCCTACGAGCAGTACTTC	.	.	TRBV21-1	TRBJ2-7
CASSSLGGLAGASGEQYF	TGTGCCAGCAGCTCACTAGGGGGGCTAGCGGGAGCCAGTGGCGAGCAGTACTTC	TRBD2	.	TRBV7-9	TRBJ2-7
CASSLGGLAGINEQFF	TGTGCCAGCAGCCTAGGAGGACTAGCGGGAATCAATGAGCAGTTCTTC	TRBD2	.	TRBV5-4	TRBJ2-1
CSVMTAPYEQYF	TGCAGCGTTATGACAGCCCCCTACGAGCAGTACTTC	.	.	TRBV29-1	TRBJ2-7
CASSAIQDFTGELFF	TGTGCCAGCTCAGCGATACAGGACTTCACCGGGGAGCTGTTTTTT	.	.	TRBV18	TRBJ2-2
CASGHSTDTQYF	TGTGCCAGCGGACATAGCACAGATACGCAGTATTTT	.	.	TRBV7-2	TRBJ2-3
CASSPGDRTGELFF	TGTGCCAGCTCACCAGGTGACCGTACCGGGGAGCTGTTTTTT	.	.	TRBV18	TRBJ2-2
CASSLTASLAGRPSWEQFF	TGCGCCAGCAGCTTGACGGCTTCTTTAGCGGGAAGACCCTCGTGGGAGCAGTTCTTC	TRBD2	.	TRBV5-1	TRBJ2-1
CASSWTPPGTPTDTQYF	TGTGCCAGCAGCTGGACCCCTCCTGGGACACCCACAGATACGCAGTATTTT	.	.	TRBV5-4	TRBJ2-3
CASSLLAGGPDTQYF	TGCGCCAGCAGCCTACTAGCGGGAGGGCCAGATACGCAGTATTTT	TRBD2	.	TRBV5-1	TRBJ2-3
CASSPGQVYTDTQYF	TGCGCCAGCAGCCCCGGACAGGTTTACACAGATACGCAGTATTTT	TRBD1	.	TRBV5-1	TRBJ2-3
CASKAPGVETQYF	TGTGCCAGTAAGGCACCTGGGGTGGAGACCCAGTACTTC	.	.	TRBV19	TRBJ2-5
CASSLGGFATNEKLFF	TGTGCCAGCAGCTTAGGGGGATTTGCAACTAATGAAAAACTGTTTTTT	.	.	TRBV7-2	TRBJ1-4
CASSITVRYEQYF	TGTGCCAGTAGTATAACAGTCCGTTACGAGCAGTACTTC	.	.	TRBV19	TRBJ2-7
CASSPSYSVAETQYF	TGCGCCAGCAGCCCCTCATATAGCGTGGCTGAGACCCAGTACTTC	.	.	TRBV4-1	TRBJ2-5
CASSLVLAGAVDTQYF	TGTGCCAGCAGCTTGGTACTAGCGGGAGCTGTGGATACGCAGTATTTT	TRBD2	.	TRBV5-4	TRBJ2-3
CASSVAGPPYEQYF	TGTGCCAGCAGCGTAGCCGGGCCCCCCTACGAGCAGTACTTC	.	.	TRBV9	TRBJ2-7
CASRLGTGETYEQYF	TGTGCCAGCAGACTTGGGACAGGAGAAACCTACGAGCAGTACTTC	TRBD1	.	TRBV6-5	TRBJ2-7
CASLIGNEQFF	TGTGCCAGCTTGATCGGCAATGAGCAGTTCTTC	.	.	TRBV11-2	TRBJ2-1
CASGLGGDEQFF	TGTGCTAGTGGTTTGGGTGGGGATGAGCAGTTCTTC	.	.	TRBV12-5	TRBJ2-1
CASSLAVDTQYF	TGCGCCAGCAGCTTGGCCGTAGATACGCAGTATTTT	.	.	TRBV5-1	TRBJ2-3
CASSPGGVLRAHEQFF	TGTGCCAGCAGCCCCGGAGGGGTCCTCAGGGCCCATGAGCAGTTCTTC	.	.	TRBV7-3	TRBJ2-1
CSVVNPGNTIYF	TGCAGCGTGGTGAATCCTGGAAACACCATATATTTT	.	few	TRBV29-1	TRBJ1-3
CASSLAGTSGGQETQYF	TGCGCCAGCAGCTTGGCCGGGACTAGCGGGGGTCAAGAGACCCAGTACTTC	TRBD2	.	TRBV5-1	TRBJ2-5
CASSLEGKRETQYF	TGTGCCAGCAGTTTAGAGGGGAAGAGGGAGACCCAGTACTTC	.	.	TRBV28	TRBJ2-5
CASSFQGVKTAFF	TGTGCCAGCAGCTTCCAGGGGGTGAAGACGGCTTTCTTT	TRBD1	.	TRBV7-2	TRBJ1-1
CASSVRAQNIQYF	TGTGCCAGCAGTGTAAGGGCCCAAAACATTCAGTACTTC	.	once	TRBV2	TRBJ2-4
CASSLGIDYGYTF	TGTGCCAGCAGCTTAGGAATAGACTATGGCTACACCTTC	.	.	TRBV11-2	TRBJ1-2
CASSPNRQDKEAFF	TGTGCCAGCTCACCAAATAGGCAGGATAAAGAGGCTTTCTTT	.	.	TRBV18	TRBJ1-1
CASGRDLIYNEQFF	TGTGCCAGCGGAAGGGACTTAATATACAATGAGCAGTTCTTC	.	.	TRBV11-3	TRBJ2-1
CATSRRARETQYF	TGTGCCACCTCTCGGAGGGCTCGGGAGACCCAGTACTTC	.	.	TRBV28	TRBJ2-5
CASSSEDTQYF	TGTGCCAGCAGTTCGGAGGATACGCAGTATTTT	.	.	TRBV28	TRBJ2-3
CASSPISGNHLSYEQYF	TGTGCCAGCAGCCCTATTAGCGGAAACCACCTCTCCTACGAGCAGTACTTC	.	.	TRBV11-2	TRBJ2-7
CASSHGTISYNEQFF	TGTGCCAGCAGCCACGGGACCATCTCCTACAATGAGCAGTTCTTC	.	.	TRBV13	TRBJ2-1
CASSLVGGIFGYTF	TGTGCCAGCAGTTTAGTAGGGGGGATCTTTGGCTACACCTTC	.	.	TRBV6-1	TRBJ1-2